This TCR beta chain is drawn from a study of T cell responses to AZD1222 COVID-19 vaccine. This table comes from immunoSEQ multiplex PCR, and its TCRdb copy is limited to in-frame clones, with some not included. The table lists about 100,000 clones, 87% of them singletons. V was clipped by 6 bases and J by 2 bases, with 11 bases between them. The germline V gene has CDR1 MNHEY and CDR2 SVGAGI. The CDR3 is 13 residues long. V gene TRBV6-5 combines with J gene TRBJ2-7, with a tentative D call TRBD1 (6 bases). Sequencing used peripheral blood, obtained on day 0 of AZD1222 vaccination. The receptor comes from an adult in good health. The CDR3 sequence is CASRLDRTYEQYF. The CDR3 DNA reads TGTGCCAGCAGACTCGACAGGACCTACGAGCAGTACTTC.